This entry lists 6 T cell receptor beta chains sequenced from one sample in a study of blood T cell repertoires in COVID-19. TCRdb's copy holds only in-frame clones and misses some; the assay was immunoSEQ multiplex PCR. This table has about 190,000 clones, roughly 79% appearing once. Sequences were obtained from peripheral blood. The receptors shown here come from a man in his sixties with active or convalescent COVID-19.

J is TRBJ1-1 and V is TRBV5-1; 8 bases agree with TRBD1. The junction had 4 bases not matched to a gene; V was cut back by 5 bases and J by 1 base. The CDR3 is 14 residues long. Germline V lookup: CDR1 SGHRS, CDR2 YFSETQ. CDR3 sequence (DNA): TGCGCCAGCAGTTCCGGGACAGGGAACACTGAAGCTTTCTTT. It is translated as CASSSGTGNTEAFF. The full variable domain, its missing parts supplied by reference TRBV5-1 and TRBJ1-1, is KAGVTQTPRYLIKTRGQQVTLSCSPISGHRSVSWYQQTPGQGLQFLFEYFSETQRNKGNFPGRFSGRQFSNSRSEMNVSTLELGDSALYLCASSSGTGNTEAFFGQGTRLTVV.

In this sample, this clone turned up a few times. This sequence joins TRBV6-2 or TRBV6-3 and TRBJ2-5; 9 bases match TRBD2. There are 17 residues in the CDR3. The germline V gene has CDR1 MNHEY and CDR2 SVGEGT. V trimming: 0 bases; J trimming: 3 bases; junction bases outside the gene matches: 8. The CDR3 nucleotides read TGTGCCAGCAGTTACTCGATGGCGGGAGGGCCGAAAGAGACCCAGTACTTC. Translated: CASSYSMAGGPKETQYF.

This clone was seen a single time. V usage is TRBV11-2 and J usage is TRBJ2-7; D not resolved. Trimming stripped 6 bases from V and 4 bases from J, with 16 bases between. The CDR3 consists of 14 residues. Per the germline V gene, CDR1 is SGHAT and CDR2 is FQNNGV. The CDR3 here is CASRIQRQSYEQYF. In DNA, the CDR3 is TGTGCCAGCAGGATCCAGAGACAATCATACGAGCAGTACTTC. Variable domain in full (rest from reference TRBV11-2 and TRBJ2-7): EAGVAQSPRYKIIEKRQSVAFWCNPISGHATLYWYQQILGQGPKLLIQFQNNGVVDDSQLPKDRFSAERLKGVDSTLKIQPAKLEDSAVYLCASRIQRQSYEQYFGPGTRLTVT.

This rearrangement joins TRBV5-1 to TRBJ2-1; 9 nucleotides line up with TRBD1. V dropped 4 bases and J dropped 7; count of bases not matched to a gene: 15. There are 17 residues in the CDR3. Looked up from germline, CDR1 is SGHRS and CDR2 is YFSETQ. CDR3 sequence: CASSPRGTTGGTNEQFF. The DNA for the CDR3 is TGCGCCAGCAGCCCAAGGGGTACGACAGGGGGGACGAATGAGCAGTTCTTC.

The chain carries TRBV6-5 and TRBJ2-1, with D possibly TRBD2 on 5 matching bases. CDR1 and CDR2 from the germline V gene are MNHEY and SVGAGI. The V and J ends lost 7 bases and 8 bases respectively, with 18 bases between them. The CDR3 is 14 amino acids. CDR3 sequence reads: CASTRDGSEYEQFF. CDR3 DNA sequence: TGTGCCAGCACCAGAGATGGTAGCGAGTATGAGCAGTTCTTC.

The chain uses TRBV29-1 and TRBJ1-4, with D uncertain. Trimming stripped 5 bases from V and 8 bases from J, with 9 bases between. The CDR3 has 11 residues. Looked up from germline, CDR1 is SQVTM and CDR2 is ANQGSEA. The CDR3 protein is CSVTDYEKLFF. The CDR3 region has the DNA TGCAGCGTTACCGACTACGAAAAACTGTTTTTT.